This passage covers 12 T cell receptor beta chains from one sample sequenced in a study of response to subunit inactivated influenza vaccine. MiXCR, run by TCRdb on the RT-PCR reads, gives a single entry per CDR3 protein. The sample has over 400,000 distinct CDR3 sequences; approximately 12% are singletons. This material consisted of PBMCs from blood, taken roughly 6 weeks after vaccination. The receptors derive from a man over 45 who received an inactivated influenza vaccine.

The chain combines TRBV10-3 with TRBJ2-1; TRBD2 matches at 14 bases. From germline, CDR1 is ENHRY and CDR2 SYGVKD. CDR3 length equals 18 residues. The V and J ends lost 4 bases and 0 bases, in that order; junction bases with no gene match: 5. The chain's CDR3 is CAISGGLAGDYSYNEQFF. CDR3 DNA sequence: TGTGCCATCAGTGGGGGACTAGCGGGAGACTACTCCTACAATGAGCAGTTCTTC.

This chain connects TRBV11-2 to TRBJ2-2; no firm D call. The V gene lost 6 bases and the J gene lost 8 bases, with 13 bases spanning the gap. Germline V lookup: CDR1 SGHAT, CDR2 FQNNGV. The CDR3 runs to 13 residues. CDR3 region: CASRFKYGGELFF. CDR3 nucleotides: TGTGCCAGCAGGTTTAAGTACGGGGGGGAGCTGTTTTTT.

The sample holds a few counts of this clonotype. The V gene is TRBV27, the J gene TRBJ1-3; D is unclear. Germline values: CDR1 MNHEY, CDR2 SMNVEV (reference sequence). The CDR3 is 13 amino acids. Trimming took 1 base from V and 3 from J, leaving 4 bases between them. The CDR3 reads CASSLLGGNTIYF. For the CDR3, the DNA is TGTGCCAGCAGTTTATTGGGTGGAAACACCATATATTTT.

The V and J genes are TRBV20-1 and TRBJ2-7, with a weak D call TRBD1 (5 bases). CDR1 and CDR2 (germline): DFQATT, SNEGSKA (reference sequence). The CDR3 is made up of 14 amino acids. Trimming cost V 4 bases and J 2 bases, with 15 bases left between them. The CDR3 sequence: CSAKARTDTYEQYF. The CDR3 region has the DNA TGCAGTGCTAAGGCACGGACGGACACCTACGAGCAGTACTTC.

The CDR3 DNA reads TGTGCCAGCAGCTCCGGGACTAGCGGGTGGGATGAGCAGTTCTTC. Translation gives CASSSGTSGWDEQFF. The chain joins TRBV7-3 to TRBJ2-1, with 12 nucleotides matching TRBD2. This CDR3 is 15 amino acids long. After removal of 4 bases from V and 8 bases from J, the junction contained 6 bases not matched to a gene. Per germline, CDR1 SGHTA and CDR2 FQGTGA.

A few counts support this clonotype. The chain joins TRBV4-3 to TRBJ1-5; D is uncertain. The V end lost 4 bases, the J end lost 4 bases, and 14 bases lay between the germline ends. The CDR3 covers 15 residues. Per the germline V gene, CDR1 is LGHNA and CDR2 is YSLEER. The CDR3 nucleotides are TGCGCCAGCAGCCTCCACCCAGGCAGAAATCAGCCCCAGCATTTT. Translation: CASSLHPGRNQPQHF.

This clonotype was observed a handful of times. The chain combines TRBV6-1 with TRBJ2-7; 11 positions agree with TRBD1. The CDR3 length is 15 residues. Germline CDR1 and CDR2: MNHNS and SASEGT. The V segment lost 6 bases and the J segment 3 bases; nucleotides outside the gene matches: 7. CDR3 region: CASRLGTGGIYEQYF. As DNA, the CDR3 is TGTGCCAGCAGACTAGGGACAGGGGGTATCTACGAGCAGTACTTC.

In its sample, this clonotype was seen many times. J is TRBJ2-3 and V is TRBV20-1; TRBD2 aligns across 9 bases. Trimming removed 3 bases from V and 1 base from J; junction bases left unmatched: 8. Germline CDR1 is DFQATT and CDR2 is SNEGSKA (reference sequence). The CDR3 totals 16 residues. The chain's CDR3 is CSARSLSGGGTDTQYF. The CDR3 bases are TGCAGTGCTAGGTCACTTAGCGGGGGCGGCACAGATACGCAGTATTTT.

This chain joins TRBV10-1 and TRBJ2-7; D is unclear. CDR3 size: 15 residues. With 3 bases removed from V and 0 bases from J, the gap between germline ends came to 12 bases. Germline CDR1 reads WNHNN; CDR2 reads SYGVQD (reference sequence). The CDR3 nucleotides are TGCGCCAGCAGTGATCTGGGCCTTAGCTCCTACGAGCAGTACTTC. The encoded protein is CASSDLGLSSYEQYF.

There are a few counts of this clonotype. The rearrangement uses TRBV28 and TRBJ1-6, with D unclear. The germline V gene encodes CDR1 MDHEN and CDR2 SYDVKM. Trimming removed 5 bases at V and 13 bases at J, with 9 bases between. The CDR3 runs 11 residues. The CDR3 region has the DNA TGTGCCAGCAGTCACAGATACCCCCTCCACTTT. Residues: CASSHRYPLHF.

The chain has TRBV12-3 or TRBV12-4 and TRBJ2-2, with D tentatively TRBD1 (6 bases). The CDR3 length is 15 residues. V dropped 5 bases and J dropped 5 bases, with 15 bases sitting between them. The CDR3: CASSNTGRWTGELFF. The CDR3 DNA follows: TGTGCCAGCAGTAATACAGGGAGATGGACCGGGGAGCTGTTTTTT.

The rearrangement uses TRBV10-3 and TRBJ2-7; 9 bases agree with TRBD1. Germline V gene lookup returns CDR1 ENHRY and CDR2 SYGVKD. CDR3 size: 15 residues. V shed 5 bases, J shed 1 base, and the junction held 6 bases outside the gene matches. CDR3 sequence (DNA): TGTGCCATCAGTAGCCGGGACAGGGTTTCCTACGAGCAGTACTTC. Translated, it gives CAISSRDRVSYEQYF.